The clone carrying this T cell receptor beta chain came up a few times. These data belong to a study of identical twins. The CDR3 spans 15 residues. With 5 bases removed from V and 7 bases from J, the gap between germline ends came to 19 bases. The V gene's germline CDR1 is SGHTA and CDR2 FQGNSA. Template switching, a step in the protocol, added a universal primer site, and cDNA carried unique molecular identifiers. In TCRdb, the 5' RACE reads were re-called with MiXCR into one record per CDR3 protein. Found here are some 590,000 distinct CDR3 sequences, 9.5% to 10% of them singletons; the top ten hold around 3%. The data also belong to a second study, concerning yellow fever vaccine responses in identical twins.

The sequence derives from a woman aged 18-30 years in good health. The sample taken for sequencing was PBMCs. This chain joins TRBV7-2 and TRBJ2-3; D may match TRBD1 or TRBD2 (7 bases each). The CDR3 here is CASSPNRQGGNTQYF. The CDR3 DNA sequence: TGTGCCAGCAGCCCCAATCGACAGGGAGGGAATACGCAGTATTTT.